This T cell receptor (beta chain) was recorded in a study of Tregs in tolerant kidney transplant recipients. This clone counts as medium-sized (0.01 to 0.1%). What it binds is not known. The repertoire was sequenced with immunoSEQ multiplex PCR; TCRdb's copy has only in-frame clones and lacks some. The table lists more than 25,000 clones, over 65% of them singletons. This CDR3 contains 16 residues. Between the trimmed V and J ends, which lost 3 bases and 7 bases, there was a span of 21 bases. Per the germline V gene, CDR1 is LGHNA and CDR2 is YSLEER. The receptor was derived from a human donor in good health. The sequencing sample was made of Tregs from blood cultured with allogeneic cells. This chain links TRBV4-3 with TRBJ1-2; D is possibly TRBD1 (6 bases). This chain's CDR3 is CASSQAVKQGTGGYTF. As DNA, the CDR3 is TGCGCCAGCAGCCAGGCCGTAAAACAGGGTACGGGTGGCTACACCTTC.